The 9 T cell receptor beta chains listed next were all sequenced from one sample in a study of cytomegalovirus exposure and HLA in healthy donors. Both 60 Vbeta primers and 13 Jbeta primers went into the PCR. The assay was immunoSEQ multiplex PCR, and TCRdb's table has in-frame clones only and misses some. The sample lists about 84,000 clones, more than 50% seen once, with 15% in the top ten. The specimen was PBMCs. The receptors come from a woman between 35 and 50 years old in good health and CMV-seropositive.

This clone was observed a handful of times. The chain combines TRBV29-1 with TRBJ2-2; D remains ambiguous. Per germline, CDR1 SQVTM and CDR2 ANQGSEA. The CDR3 has 14 residues. With 5 bases removed from V and 0 bases from J, the gap between germline ends came to 10 bases. The CDR3 DNA reads as TGCAGCGTTCGACTCAGAACGAACACCGGGGAGCTGTTTTTT. Protein product: CSVRLRTNTGELFF.

The chain uses TRBV27 and TRBJ2-2; maybe TRBD2 (6 bases). Per germline, CDR1 MNHEY and CDR2 SMNVEV (reference sequence). The CDR3 is made up of 13 amino acids. The V and J ends lost 1 base and 8 bases respectively, with 8 bases between them. The CDR3 protein is CASSLFRGGELFF. In DNA, the CDR3 is TGTGCCAGCAGTTTATTCCGGGGGGGGGAGCTGTTTTTT.

This clone has only a few counts. Here the CDR3 reads CASSYDSNEKLFF. Written as DNA, the CDR3 is TGTGCCAGCAGTTACGACAGTAATGAAAAACTGTTTTTT. The J gene is TRBJ1-4, the V gene TRBV6-6, with a weak D call TRBD1 (5 bases). The germline gives CDR1 MNHNY, CDR2 SVGAGI (reference sequence). CDR3 length: 13 amino acids. The germline V and J ends were trimmed by 2 bases and 4 bases, with 5 bases remaining between them.

The chain joins TRBV5-1 to TRBJ2-7; 13 bases line up with TRBD2. The CDR3 runs 14 residues. V was pared by 2 bases and J by 5 bases, with 1 base of the junction left unmatched. The germline V gene has CDR1 SGHRS and CDR2 YFSETQ. The CDR3 region is CASSFGLAGDEQYF. CDR3 nucleotides: TGCGCCAGCAGCTTTGGACTAGCGGGAGACGAGCAGTACTTC.

This rearrangement joins TRBV7-8 to TRBJ2-1, with 8 bases identical to TRBD2. Germline-derived CDR1 and CDR2 are SGHVS and FQNEAQ. V was clipped by 1 base and J by 4 bases; unmatched bases: 6. The CDR3 covers 16 residues. CDR3 in DNA: TGTGCCAGCAGCTTAGGTGGGACTAGGCCTTACAATGAGCAGTTCTTC. As protein: CASSLGGTRPYNEQFF.

The rearrangement joins TRBV5-4 to TRBJ2-2; 10 bases agree with TRBD1. Trimming removed 4 bases from V and 7 bases from J; junction bases left unmatched: 7. The CDR3 runs 15 residues. CDR1 is SGHNT, CDR2 YYREEE, per germline (reference sequence). The CDR3 loop is CASSGTGARVGELFF. CDR3 in DNA: TGTGCCAGCAGCGGGACAGGGGCCCGGGTCGGGGAGCTGTTTTTT.

Written as DNA, the CDR3 is TGCGCCAGCAGCCAAGGGACAGGGGGCGCAGATACGCAGTATTTT. As protein: CASSQGTGGADTQYF. The rearrangement links TRBV4-3 to TRBJ2-3; 11 bases map to TRBD1. J gave up 4 bases and V 1 base, and 1 base lay outside the gene matches. This CDR3 spans 15 amino acids. CDR1 is LGHNA, CDR2 YSLEER, per germline.

The rearrangement links TRBV5-4 to TRBJ2-7, with 16 bases identical to TRBD2. The CDR3 spans 15 residues. With 4 bases clipped from V and 6 bases from J, the junction kept 4 bases outside the gene matches. Per germline, CDR1 SGHNT and CDR2 YYREEE (reference sequence). The CDR3 DNA reads as TGTGCCAGCAGCGAAGGGACTAGCGGGAGGGGCGAGCAGTACTTC. Its translation: CASSEGTSGRGEQYF.

J is TRBJ2-2 and V is TRBV18; D remains unclear. CDR3 length: 14 residues. CDR1 and CDR2 (germline): KGHSH, LQKENI. V was shortened by 3 bases and J by 1 base, with 6 bases between the two germline ends. CDR3: CASSPSRNTGELFF. The CDR3, as DNA: TGTGCCAGCTCACCCTCCAGGAACACCGGGGAGCTGTTTTTT.